This T cell receptor beta chain was sequenced for a study of blood T cell repertoires in COVID-19. Study-level information: Before being deemed recovered, Cohort 3 donors had two negative PCRs, clearance, or symptom resolution.

Using immunoSEQ multiplex PCR, the repertoire was profiled, and TCRdb retains in-frame clones only, with some absent. The top ten hold less than 2.5% of the sample, which has under 400,000 clones, approximately 89% seen once. This CDR3 is 12 amino acids long. V lost 5 bases, J lost 9 bases, and 6 bases stayed unmatched. Germline V gene lookup returns CDR1 LNHDA and CDR2 SQIVND (reference sequence). Clinical history as reported by participants underpinned cohort assignment. The sample comprised PBMCs or T cells enriched from blood (not recorded which). The source of this sequence is a man aged 35-49 years in a cohort exposed to, infected with or recovered from COVID-19 (not recorded which). The chain couples TRBV19 to TRBJ1-1, with 7 bases that match TRBD1. CDR3 nucleotide sequence: TGTGCCAGTAGTCCCCGACAGGGTCAAGCTTTCTTT. It codes for CASSPRQGQAFF.